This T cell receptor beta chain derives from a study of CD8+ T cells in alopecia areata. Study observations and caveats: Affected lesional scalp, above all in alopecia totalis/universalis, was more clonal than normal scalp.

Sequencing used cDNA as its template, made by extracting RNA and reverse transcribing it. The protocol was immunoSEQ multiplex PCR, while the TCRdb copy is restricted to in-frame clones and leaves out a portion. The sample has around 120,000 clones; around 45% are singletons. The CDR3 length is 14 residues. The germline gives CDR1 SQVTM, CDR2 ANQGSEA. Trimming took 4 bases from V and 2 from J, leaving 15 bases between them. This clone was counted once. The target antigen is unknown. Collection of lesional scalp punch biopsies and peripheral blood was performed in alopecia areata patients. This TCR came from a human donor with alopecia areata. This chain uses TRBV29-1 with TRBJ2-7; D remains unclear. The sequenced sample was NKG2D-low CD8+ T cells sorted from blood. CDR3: CSVVVAGATYEQYF. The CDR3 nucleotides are TGCAGCGTTGTAGTGGCCGGAGCGACCTACGAGCAGTACTTC.